This is a list of T cell receptor beta chains from one sample in a study of CD8 T cells in ankylosing spondylitis. One entry per CDR3 protein results from TCRdb running MiXCR on the 5' RACE reads. The profile shows under 250,000 distinct CDR3 sequences, roughly 8.2% of them singletons. Input material: blood, either unsorted or a sorted T cell fraction (not recorded which). All receptors derive from a female donor with ankylosing spondylitis or in good health (not recorded which). Both conserved end residues are part of each CDR3. D genes are given only for firm matches. Clone size is stated in some rows and not others, as once, few, many or a class when expanded.

J | D | V | size | DNA | CDR3
TRBJ2-3 | - | TRBV5-4 | many | TGTGCCAGCAGCTCCCGGGGAGCCGTGCTGGATACGCAGTATTTT | CASSSRGAVLDTQYF
TRBJ2-1 | - | TRBV3-1 | many | TGTGCCAGCAGCCAGGAGAAGGAGCAGTTCTTC | CASSQEKEQFF
TRBJ1-5 | - | TRBV27 | many | TGTGCCAGCAGTTTAGGGTGGAGCAATCAGCCCCAGCATTTT | CASSLGWSNQPQHF
TRBJ1-3 | - | TRBV20-1 | many | TGCAGTGCTATGTCAGGACGGACCTTCTCTGGAAACACCATATATTTT | CSAMSGRTFSGNTIYF
TRBJ2-5 | - | TRBV5-6 | few | TGTGCCAGCAGCTTGGCCAATCGGGACCAAGAGACCCAGTACTTC | CASSLANRDQETQYF
TRBJ2-5 | TRBD2 | TRBV7-2 | few | TGTGCCAGCAGCTTGTACACTAGCGGGAAGTGGGGTGAGACCCAGTACTTC | CASSLYTSGKWGETQYF
TRBJ2-5 | - | TRBV12-3/TRBV12-4 | many | TGTGCCAGCAGACTAGGAGAGACCCAGTACTTC | CASRLGETQYF
TRBJ1-6 | TRBD1 | TRBV6-2/TRBV6-3 | many | TGTGCCAGCAGTTACCGTGGACAGGGGAATTCACCCCTCCACTTT | CASSYRGQGNSPLHF
TRBJ2-2 | - | TRBV29-1 | many | TGCAGCGGGGACATAACCGGGGAGCTGTTTTTT | CSGDITGELFF
TRBJ2-5 | TRBD2 | TRBV20-1 | many | TGCAGTGCGAGCGGGAGACGCATTCAAGAGACCCAGTACTTC | CSASGRRIQETQYF
TRBJ2-2 | - | TRBV29-1 | many | TGCAGCACATATACGAACACCGGGGAGCTGTTTTTT | CSTYTNTGELFF
TRBJ2-1 | - | TRBV2 | many | TGTGCCAGCTACTCTCTAGCGGCGGACAGCTACAATGAGCAGTTCTTC | CASYSLAADSYNEQFF
TRBJ2-6 | - | TRBV7-6 | many | TGTGCCAGCAGCCCGAGAGGGTTCTCTGGGGCCAACGTCCTGACTTTC | CASSPRGFSGANVLTF
TRBJ2-7 | TRBD1 | TRBV5-1 | many | TGCGCCAGCAGCTTGGGCCCCCGGGACAGCTACGAGCAGTACTTC | CASSLGPRDSYEQYF
TRBJ2-7 | - | TRBV12-3/TRBV12-4 | many | TGTGCCAGCAGATTCGAGGGCTACGAGCAGTACTTC | CASRFEGYEQYF
TRBJ1-2 | - | TRBV7-8 | many | TGTGCCAGCAGCTCCCGAGAGAATCGGGGCTACACCTTC | CASSSRENRGYTF
TRBJ2-3 | TRBD2 | TRBV5-1 | many | TGCGCCAGCAGCTGGGGACTAGCGGGATCTCAGACGCAGTATTTT | CASSWGLAGSQTQYF
TRBJ1-2 | - | TRBV6-1 | few | TGTGCCAGCAGAAGGGGCGCGAACTATGGCTACACCTTC | CASRRGANYGYTF
TRBJ2-7 | - | TRBV10-3 | many | TGTGCCATCAGTGAGAATCCGGAGGGCCACGAGCAGTACTTC | CAISENPEGHEQYF
TRBJ1-1 | TRBD1 | TRBV24-1 | many | TGTGCCACCTCGAGTACAGGGGGCACTGAAGCTTTCTTT | CATSSTGGTEAFF
TRBJ2-3 | - | TRBV12-3/TRBV12-4 | - | TGTGCCAGCAGCCTATCGAATACGCAGTATTTT | CASSLSNTQYF
TRBJ1-4 | - | TRBV4-3 | many | TGCGCCAGCAGCCTGAGAGGGCTTAATGAAAAACTGTTTTTT | CASSLRGLNEKLFF
TRBJ2-7 | - | TRBV7-3 | many | TGTGCCAGCAGCTTAATCCCCACTTCTCGGATCTACGAGCAGTACTTC | CASSLIPTSRIYEQYF
TRBJ1-2 | - | TRBV6-5 | few | TGTGCCAGCAGTTACTCTTTCCCGGGCGGAGCTAACTATGGCTACACCTTC | CASSYSFPGGANYGYTF
TRBJ2-2 | - | TRBV5-1 | many | TGCGCCAGCAGCTTGGCCTTAGCGAACACCGGGGAGCTGTTTTTT | CASSLALANTGELFF
TRBJ1-5 | - | TRBV7-2 | few | TGTGCCAGCAGATTCCAGGGAGATAGGAATCAGCCCCAGCATTTT | CASRFQGDRNQPQHF
TRBJ2-7 | - | TRBV20-1 | many | TGCAGTGAGGAGGGAGATGCCGAGGAGCAGTACTTC | CSEEGDAEEQYF
TRBJ1-5 | - | TRBV5-5 | many | TGTGCCAGCAGCTTGTACCCTCAAGGAATAAGCAATCAGCCCCAGCATTTT | CASSLYPQGISNQPQHF